The rows below give T cell receptor beta chains drawn from one sample of a study of T cells in Graves' hyperthyroidism and ophthalmopathy. Each CDR3 protein is one row after TCRdb ran MiXCR on the multiplex PCR reads. The table shows about 500,000 distinct CDR3 sequences, with roughly 15% occurring only once. The sample consisted of blood. These receptors all stem from a woman aged 18-30 years with Graves' ophthalmopathy. The CDR3 runs from the conserved cysteine through the conserved F or W. The order of the fields is D gene, clone size, J gene, V gene, CDR3 DNA, CDR3 protein. A D gene is named only where the DNA matches it firmly. The listing skips clone size in some rows; elsewhere it reads once, few, many or a size class.

d_gene: .
abundance: .
j_gene: TRBJ2-4
v_gene: TRBV3-2
CDR3nt: TGTGCCAGCAGCCTGCGGGGGGTAGCGGGAGACGGGGCCAAAAACATTCAGTACTTC
CDR3aa: CASSLRGVAGDGAKNIQYF

d_gene: .
abundance: many
j_gene: TRBJ2-2
v_gene: TRBV11-2
CDR3nt: TGTGCCAGCTTAACCGGAGTTACCACCGGGGAGCTGTTTTTT
CDR3aa: CASLTGVTTGELFF

d_gene: TRBD2
abundance: many
j_gene: TRBJ2-3
v_gene: TRBV6-6
CDR3nt: TGTGCCAGCAGTTACCCTAGCGGGGGGGCTACAGATACGCAGTATTTT
CDR3aa: CASSYPSGGATDTQYF

d_gene: TRBD1
abundance: many
j_gene: TRBJ2-7
v_gene: TRBV3-1
CDR3nt: TGTGCCAGCAGCCTCCGGGACAGGACCTACGAGCAGTACTTC
CDR3aa: CASSLRDRTYEQYF

d_gene: .
abundance: many
j_gene: TRBJ2-6
v_gene: TRBV24-1
CDR3nt: TGTGCCACCAGCGAGGGGACTGGGGCCAACGTCCTGACTTTC
CDR3aa: CATSEGTGANVLTF

d_gene: TRBD2
abundance: many
j_gene: TRBJ2-1
v_gene: TRBV19
CDR3nt: TGTGCCAGTAGTATAGCGCCCCTTGGAGCGGGAGTCCGCCCAAACAGCTCCTACAATGAGCAGTTCTTC
CDR3aa: CASSIAPLGAGVRPNSSYNEQFF

d_gene: TRBD1
abundance: many
j_gene: TRBJ1-2
v_gene: TRBV3-1
CDR3nt: TGTGCCAGCAGCCAAGAACTCCGGGACAGTCTACTCGGCTATGGCTACACCTTC
CDR3aa: CASSQELRDSLLGYGYTF

d_gene: .
abundance: many
j_gene: TRBJ1-5
v_gene: TRBV28
CDR3nt: TGTGCCAGCAGAAAACCCCCTAATCAGCCCCAGCATTTT
CDR3aa: CASRKPPNQPQHF

d_gene: .
abundance: few
j_gene: TRBJ2-7
v_gene: TRBV6-1
CDR3nt: TGTGCCAGCAGTGAAGCAGGGGACGAGCAGTACTTC
CDR3aa: CASSEAGDEQYF

d_gene: .
abundance: .
j_gene: TRBJ2-1
v_gene: TRBV20-1
CDR3nt: TGCAGTGCTAGAGATCAGGACGGGGGTTTGAATGAGCAGTTCTTC
CDR3aa: CSARDQDGGLNEQFF

d_gene: .
abundance: many
j_gene: TRBJ2-7
v_gene: TRBV20-1
CDR3nt: TGCAGTGCTAGGGGGAGCTCCTACGAGCAGTACTTC
CDR3aa: CSARGSSYEQYF

d_gene: TRBD2
abundance: few
j_gene: TRBJ2-3
v_gene: TRBV7-9
CDR3nt: TGTGCCAGCAGCTCAATAGCGGGGACTAGCACAGATACGCAGTATTTT
CDR3aa: CASSSIAGTSTDTQYF

d_gene: .
abundance: many
j_gene: TRBJ1-5
v_gene: TRBV20-1
CDR3nt: TGCAGTGCTATAAACAGCCAGCCCCAGCATTTT
CDR3aa: CSAINSQPQHF

d_gene: .
abundance: many
j_gene: TRBJ2-7
v_gene: TRBV6-5
CDR3nt: TGTGCCAGCAGTTACGGCCCATTGCAAGAGCAGTACTTC
CDR3aa: CASSYGPLQEQYF

d_gene: .
abundance: few
j_gene: TRBJ1-2
v_gene: TRBV28
CDR3nt: TGTGCCAGCAAGGACCTCTCCATCGGCTACACCTTC
CDR3aa: CASKDLSIGYTF

d_gene: .
abundance: .
j_gene: TRBJ1-4
v_gene: TRBV20-1
CDR3nt: TGCAGGGGGGGGAGCAATAATGAAAAACTGTTTTTT
CDR3aa: CRGGSNNEKLFF

d_gene: .
abundance: .
j_gene: TRBJ2-3
v_gene: TRBV15
CDR3nt: TGTGCCACCAGCCGTCGGGCTAGCCGGGGCACAGATACGCAGTATTTT
CDR3aa: CATSRRASRGTDTQYF

d_gene: .
abundance: few
j_gene: TRBJ1-6
v_gene: TRBV5-5
CDR3nt: TGTGCCAGCAGTTCCACGGGTGCTTATAATTCACCCCTCCACTTT
CDR3aa: CASSSTGAYNSPLHF

d_gene: .
abundance: many
j_gene: TRBJ2-1
v_gene: TRBV7-2
CDR3nt: TGTGCCAGCAGCTTTATCAAGGATTTCTACAATGAGCAGTTCTTC
CDR3aa: CASSFIKDFYNEQFF

d_gene: TRBD2
abundance: few
j_gene: TRBJ2-1
v_gene: TRBV20-1
CDR3nt: TGCAGTGCTAGTCTAGCGGGGGGTTACAATGAGCAGTTCTTC
CDR3aa: CSASLAGGYNEQFF

d_gene: .
abundance: many
j_gene: TRBJ2-1
v_gene: TRBV27
CDR3nt: TGTGCCAGCAGTTCAGGCTACTCCCGAGGTGAGCAGTTCTTC
CDR3aa: CASSSGYSRGEQFF

d_gene: .
abundance: many
j_gene: TRBJ1-6
v_gene: TRBV12-3/TRBV12-4
CDR3nt: TGTGCCAGCACCGCGAACAGGGTACATCCCCAAAATTCACCCCTCCACTTT
CDR3aa: CASTANRVHPQNSPLHF

d_gene: TRBD1
abundance: .
j_gene: TRBJ1-6
v_gene: TRBV6-2/TRBV6-3
CDR3nt: TGTGCCAGCTCACCTACAGGGGGGAATAATTCACCCCTCCACTTT
CDR3aa: CASSPTGGNNSPLHF

d_gene: TRBD2
abundance: .
j_gene: TRBJ2-1
v_gene: TRBV7-2
CDR3nt: TGTGCCAGCAGCTCCGGGACTAGTTTTCATGAGCAGTTCTTC
CDR3aa: CASSSGTSFHEQFF

d_gene: TRBD1
abundance: many
j_gene: TRBJ2-1
v_gene: TRBV30
CDR3nt: TGTGCCTGGAGTATGGACAGGGCCCACAATGAGCAGTTCTTC
CDR3aa: CAWSMDRAHNEQFF

d_gene: .
abundance: few
j_gene: TRBJ1-4
v_gene: TRBV7-2
CDR3nt: TGTGCCAGCAGCTTAGGATGGAGGGCTAATGAAAAACTGTTTTTT
CDR3aa: CASSLGWRANEKLFF

d_gene: TRBD2
abundance: many
j_gene: TRBJ2-3
v_gene: TRBV28
CDR3nt: TGTGCCAGCAGTTTAAGGGGACTAGCGGGAGGTTTCACAGATACGCAGTATTTT
CDR3aa: CASSLRGLAGGFTDTQYF

d_gene: .
abundance: .
j_gene: TRBJ1-2
v_gene: TRBV19
CDR3nt: TGTGCCGGTAGTAGGAGGACGGATAACTATGGCTACACCTTC
CDR3aa: CAGSRRTDNYGYTF

d_gene: .
abundance: .
j_gene: TRBJ1-1
v_gene: TRBV3-1
CDR3nt: TGTGCCAGTCACCCCGGGCCACATCGGACTGAAGCTTTCTTT
CDR3aa: CASHPGPHRTEAFF

d_gene: TRBD1
abundance: few
j_gene: TRBJ1-3
v_gene: TRBV15
CDR3nt: TGTGCCACCAGCAGACTAGTCCCCGGGACAGTCGGAAACACCATATATTTT
CDR3aa: CATSRLVPGTVGNTIYF

d_gene: TRBD1
abundance: many
j_gene: TRBJ1-1
v_gene: TRBV9
CDR3nt: TGTGCCAGCAGCGTAGGACGCGGGACAGGGGCCACTGAAGCTTTCTTT
CDR3aa: CASSVGRGTGATEAFF

d_gene: .
abundance: few
j_gene: TRBJ1-2
v_gene: TRBV7-2
CDR3nt: TGTGCCAGCAGCTTAGAGGGCCGGATAATCTATGGCTACACCTTC
CDR3aa: CASSLEGRIIYGYTF

d_gene: .
abundance: few
j_gene: TRBJ2-1
v_gene: TRBV4-1
CDR3nt: TGCGCCAGCAGCCAAGGACTGGATGAGCAGTTCTTC
CDR3aa: CASSQGLDEQFF

d_gene: .
abundance: once
j_gene: TRBJ2-5
v_gene: TRBV12-3/TRBV12-4
CDR3nt: TGTGCCAGCAGCCCCTGGGACAAAGAGACCCAGTACTTC
CDR3aa: CASSPWDKETQYF

d_gene: TRBD2
abundance: .
j_gene: TRBJ2-5
v_gene: TRBV20-1
CDR3nt: TGCAGTGCCAGAGGGCTAGCGGGATCGAAGTACTTC
CDR3aa: CSARGLAGSKYF

d_gene: .
abundance: many
j_gene: TRBJ2-1
v_gene: TRBV13
CDR3nt: TGTGCCAGCAGCCCAGACTTTCCCTTAGGCAATGAGCAGTTCTTC
CDR3aa: CASSPDFPLGNEQFF

d_gene: .
abundance: .
j_gene: TRBJ2-7
v_gene: TRBV19
CDR3nt: TGTGCCAGTAGTATCAGGGGTAACGAGCAGTACTTC
CDR3aa: CASSIRGNEQYF

d_gene: TRBD2
abundance: many
j_gene: TRBJ2-1
v_gene: TRBV7-2
CDR3nt: TGTGCCAGCAGCGCGACTAGCGGGGGGGCTAATGAGCAGTTCTTC
CDR3aa: CASSATSGGANEQFF

d_gene: .
abundance: few
j_gene: TRBJ2-2
v_gene: TRBV20-1
CDR3nt: TGCAGTGCTAGGACAAGACTGGGGGAGCTGTTTTTT
CDR3aa: CSARTRLGELFF

d_gene: .
abundance: many
j_gene: TRBJ1-1
v_gene: TRBV12-3/TRBV12-4
CDR3nt: TGTGCCAGCAGTTTTGGGGGGGTGGACACTGAAGCTTTCTTT
CDR3aa: CASSFGGVDTEAFF

d_gene: .
abundance: many
j_gene: TRBJ2-3
v_gene: TRBV6-2/TRBV6-3
CDR3nt: TGTGCCAGCAGCTACGCCCGGGACGTCCACACAGATACGCAGTATTTT
CDR3aa: CASSYARDVHTDTQYF

d_gene: .
abundance: .
j_gene: TRBJ1-4
v_gene: TRBV28
CDR3nt: TGTGCCAGCAGTTTATCGCGGGAAAAACTGTTTTTT
CDR3aa: CASSLSREKLFF

d_gene: TRBD1
abundance: .
j_gene: TRBJ2-5
v_gene: TRBV19
CDR3nt: TGTGCCAGTAGTTCCTGGACAGGGAAAGAGACCCAGTACTTC
CDR3aa: CASSSWTGKETQYF

d_gene: .
abundance: .
j_gene: TRBJ1-1
v_gene: TRBV5-1
CDR3nt: TGCGCCAGCAGCCCGTTACAGGCCTCGGGAACTGAAGCTTTCTTT
CDR3aa: CASSPLQASGTEAFF

d_gene: TRBD1
abundance: .
j_gene: TRBJ2-1
v_gene: TRBV6-1
CDR3nt: TGTGCCAGCGGGACAGGGTTATATGAGCAGTTCTTC
CDR3aa: CASGTGLYEQFF

d_gene: .
abundance: many
j_gene: TRBJ1-1
v_gene: TRBV6-2/TRBV6-3
CDR3nt: TGTGCCAGCAGTAGGTGGAACACTGAAGCTTTCTTT
CDR3aa: CASSRWNTEAFF

d_gene: TRBD1
abundance: many
j_gene: TRBJ2-4
v_gene: TRBV30
CDR3nt: TGTGCCTGGAGTGTCCTAACGGTGAAGACAGGGCCAAAAAACATTCAGTACTTC
CDR3aa: CAWSVLTVKTGPKNIQYF

d_gene: TRBD1
abundance: .
j_gene: TRBJ2-6
v_gene: TRBV4-1
CDR3nt: TGCGCCAGCAGCCAGGGGACAGGTGGGGCCAACGTCCTGACTTTC
CDR3aa: CASSQGTGGANVLTF

d_gene: TRBD1
abundance: few
j_gene: TRBJ1-1
v_gene: TRBV6-1
CDR3nt: TGTGCCAGCATTCTGGACAGGGGAGCTGAAGCTTTCTTT
CDR3aa: CASILDRGAEAFF

d_gene: .
abundance: few
j_gene: TRBJ2-1
v_gene: TRBV4-2
CDR3nt: TGTGCCAGCAGCCAAGAGTGGGGGATCCTGTTCTTC
CDR3aa: CASSQEWGILFF

d_gene: .
abundance: few
j_gene: TRBJ1-1
v_gene: TRBV19
CDR3nt: TGTGCCAGTAGTATCCCAGGGGAAAGGGGTGAAGCTTTCTTT
CDR3aa: CASSIPGERGEAFF

d_gene: .
abundance: few
j_gene: TRBJ1-5
v_gene: TRBV20-1
CDR3nt: TGCAGTGCCATTAGACCCGGACAGCTCAGCAATCAGCCCCAGCATTTT
CDR3aa: CSAIRPGQLSNQPQHF